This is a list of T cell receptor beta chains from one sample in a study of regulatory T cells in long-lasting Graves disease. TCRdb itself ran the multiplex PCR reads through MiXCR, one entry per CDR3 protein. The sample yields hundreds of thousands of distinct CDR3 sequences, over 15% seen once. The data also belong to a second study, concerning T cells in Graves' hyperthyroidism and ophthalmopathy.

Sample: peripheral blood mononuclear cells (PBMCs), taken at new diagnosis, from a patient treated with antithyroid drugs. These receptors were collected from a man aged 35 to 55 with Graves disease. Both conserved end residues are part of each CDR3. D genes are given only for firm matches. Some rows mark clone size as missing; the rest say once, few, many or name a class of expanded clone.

cdr3_nt: TGTGCCAGCAGCCCCCGGCAGATCTACGAGCAGTACTTC; cdr3_aa: CASSPRQIYEQYF; d_call: .; j_call: TRBJ2-7; clone_size: many; v_call: TRBV28
cdr3_nt: TGTGCCAGCAGCTTGGTATGGGACACAACCTCCTACGAGCAGTACTTC; cdr3_aa: CASSLVWDTTSYEQYF; d_call: .; j_call: TRBJ2-7; clone_size: many; v_call: TRBV5-6
cdr3_nt: TGTGCCAGCAGTGGTCAGGGGTATAGCAATCAGCCCCAGCATTTT; cdr3_aa: CASSGQGYSNQPQHF; d_call: .; j_call: TRBJ1-5; clone_size: many; v_call: TRBV2
cdr3_nt: TGCAGCGTAGCGGACAACTCCTACGAGCAGTACTTC; cdr3_aa: CSVADNSYEQYF; d_call: .; j_call: TRBJ2-7; clone_size: .; v_call: TRBV29-1
cdr3_nt: TGCAGTGCTGCGGGGGTCTCTGGGGCCAACGTCCTGACTTTC; cdr3_aa: CSAAGVSGANVLTF; d_call: TRBD2; j_call: TRBJ2-6; clone_size: many; v_call: TRBV20-1
cdr3_nt: TGTGCCAGCAGCCTCGGACCCACGAGCTCCTACGAGCAGTACTTC; cdr3_aa: CASSLGPTSSYEQYF; d_call: .; j_call: TRBJ2-7; clone_size: many; v_call: TRBV5-8
cdr3_nt: TGTGCCAGCAGCCATGCCGCAGGGAAAGCTTATGGCTACACCTTC; cdr3_aa: CASSHAAGKAYGYTF; d_call: .; j_call: TRBJ1-2; clone_size: many; v_call: TRBV3-1
cdr3_nt: TGCGCCAGCAGCCCGGGACAGGTCGTCACCGGGGAGCTGTTTTTT; cdr3_aa: CASSPGQVVTGELFF; d_call: TRBD1; j_call: TRBJ2-2; clone_size: many; v_call: TRBV5-1
cdr3_nt: TGTGCCAGCAGTTTATACAGGTCGAACACTGAAGCTTTCTTT; cdr3_aa: CASSLYRSNTEAFF; d_call: .; j_call: TRBJ1-1; clone_size: many; v_call: TRBV12-3/TRBV12-4
cdr3_nt: TGTGCCTGGAGTGTAACTCGTGGCACCGGGGAGCTGTTTTTT; cdr3_aa: CAWSVTRGTGELFF; d_call: .; j_call: TRBJ2-2; clone_size: many; v_call: TRBV30
cdr3_nt: TGTGCCAGCAGTGACCGTGGGGGGACCTACAATGAGCAGTTCTTC; cdr3_aa: CASSDRGGTYNEQFF; d_call: .; j_call: TRBJ2-1; clone_size: many; v_call: TRBV6-1
cdr3_nt: TGTGCCAGCAAAGGCTCTAAGTACTTC; cdr3_aa: CASKGSKYF; d_call: .; j_call: TRBJ2-7; clone_size: .; v_call: TRBV7-3
cdr3_nt: TGTGCCAGCAGTATACAACGGGGGGATGAAAAACTGTTTTTT; cdr3_aa: CASSIQRGDEKLFF; d_call: .; j_call: TRBJ1-4; clone_size: .; v_call: TRBV12-3/TRBV12-4
cdr3_nt: TGTGCCAGCAGCCGACCCGGGACTAGCGGGACCTGGTACCAAGAGACCCAGTACTTC; cdr3_aa: CASSRPGTSGTWYQETQYF; d_call: TRBD2; j_call: TRBJ2-5; clone_size: few; v_call: TRBV3-1
cdr3_nt: TGTGCCGCCACCGGGACAGGGGGCTTTCCCCAGCATTTT; cdr3_aa: CAATGTGGFPQHF; d_call: TRBD1; j_call: TRBJ1-5; clone_size: many; v_call: TRBV2
cdr3_nt: TGCAGTGCTAGAGATGGGGGGGGAAATCAGCCCCAGCATTTT; cdr3_aa: CSARDGGGNQPQHF; d_call: .; j_call: TRBJ1-5; clone_size: many; v_call: TRBV20-1